This TCR beta chain was identified in a study of blood T cell repertoires in COVID-19. Study-level background: T cells, B-cell-depleted T cells, or PBMCs provided the cDNA or gDNA that served as material.

Study processing details: How many nucleated cells were present was estimated from reference gene primer amplification. Assay: immunoSEQ multiplex PCR; the TCRdb copy retains only in-frame clones and omits some. Clone size and V and J calls were adopted from that table, with D and trimming inferred from the DNA. Of around 120,000 clones in the sample, over 70% were seen once. This clone was observed many times. Germline assignment: CDR1 SGHRS and CDR2 YFSETQ. The CDR3 covers 16 residues. V was cut by 0 bases and J by 2 bases, with 15 bases left in between. Specimen: peripheral blood. The TCR comes from a man older than 75 with active or convalescent COVID-19. This chain joins TRBV5-1 and TRBJ2-7; D is uncertain. The CDR3 region has the DNA TGCGCCAGCAGCTTGGTTTGGCCCTCGAACACCTACGAGCAGTACTTC. Amino acid sequence: CASSLVWPSNTYEQYF.